The clone carrying this T cell receptor (beta chain) was recorded only once. Random hexamers primed reverse transcription of about 0.5 to 1 ug RNA. TCRdb independently ran MiXCR on the immunoSEQ multiplex PCR reads; one entry per CDR3 protein. The table records over 350,000 distinct CDR3 sequences, about 85% of them present only once. TEMRA cells were FACS-enriched, unlike CD8+ and CD4+ T cells, which were negatively isolated. The data were obtained in a study of CD8 T cells in Susac syndrome. This sequence originates from a human donor with multiple sclerosis. Sequencing was performed on CD8+ T cells from PBMCs.

The CDR3 reads CASSMDGPHYGYTF. The CDR3 nucleotides are TGTGCCAGCAGCATGGACGGTCCTCACTATGGCTACACCTTC. This sequence joins TRBV28 and TRBJ1-2; the D is unclear. Trimming cost V 6 bases and J 3 bases, with 14 bases left between them. In germline, CDR1 is MDHEN, CDR2 SYDVKM. The CDR3 contains 14 residues.